The next 12 T cell receptor beta chains were all read from a single sample in a study of shared clonotypes between healthy human individuals (dated by TCRdb to about 2020). Preparation of the library involved the immunoSEQ multiplex PCR assay. Imported from immuneACCESS, the table was reduced by TCRdb to in-frame sequences with V and J called. These copies leave out some clones; in studies compared against another copy, an unresolved V gene accounts for under half, and the cause of the remainder is not known. For this sample the table gives about 1.5 million clones, of which under 99% were detected only once. In total, the top ten clones hold 0.4% to 0.55% of the sample. Input material: naive CD4+ T cells sorted from blood. Interpreted using the paper, the cell subset or site label stands for: CD45RA+ positively selected. Every receptor here comes from a man aged 25-45 years in good health.

With respect to this clone: This same CDR3 is encoded by further DNA sequences in the sample. The chain joins TRBV27 to TRBJ2-7; 7 nucleotides match TRBD2. The junction had 4 bases not matched to a gene; V was cut back by 3 bases and J by 5 bases. The CDR3 runs 13 residues. CDR1 is MNHEY, CDR2 SMNVEV, per germline (reference sequence). The CDR3 nucleotides read TGTGCCAGCAGTTTCCAGCGGGAACACGAGCAGTACTTC. Its translation is CASSFQREHEQYF.

The CDR3 sequence: CAWSLDSSPAQPQHF. The CDR3 nucleotides are TGTGCCTGGAGTCTGGACAGCTCTCCGGCTCAGCCCCAGCATTTT. This chain uses TRBV30 with TRBJ1-5, with D possibly matching TRBD1 (6 bases). Trimming took off 2 bases at V and 6 bases at J, with 17 bases between the two ends. Looked up from germline, CDR1 is GTSNPN and CDR2 is SVGIG (reference sequence). CDR3 length: 15 amino acids.

The chain uses TRBV19 and TRBJ2-7; 10 nucleotides match TRBD1. The germline CDR1 and CDR2 sequences are LNHDA and SQIVND (reference sequence). The CDR3 loop spans 16 amino acids. Trimming cost V 3 bases and J 2 bases; bases outside gene matches: 7. CDR3 in amino acids: CASSIAQGTGAYEQYF. The DNA for the CDR3 is TGTGCCAGTAGTATCGCCCAGGGGACAGGGGCCTACGAGCAGTACTTC.

This chain links TRBV9 with TRBJ1-1, with 9 bases identical to TRBD1. Trimming took 2 bases from V and 4 from J; bases not matched to a gene: 3. Germline CDR1 reads SGDLS; CDR2 reads YYNGEE. The length of the CDR3 is 14 residues. CDR3 DNA sequence: TGTGCCAGCAGCGTCCAGGACAGGGGCACTGAAGCTTTCTTT. Translated, it gives CASSVQDRGTEAFF. Full variable domain (missing parts from reference TRBV9 and TRBJ1-1): DSGVTQTPKHLITATGQRVTLRCSPRSGDLSVYWYQQSLDQGLQFLIQYYNGEERAKGNILERFSAQQFPDLHSELNLSSLELGDSALYFCASSVQDRGTEAFFGQGTRLTVV.

This chain links TRBV6-4 with TRBJ1-5; 8 bases fit TRBD1. The CDR3 length is 16 residues. J gave up 5 bases and V 6 bases, and 12 bases lay outside the gene matches. Germline loops: CDR1 MRHNA, CDR2 SNTAGT. CDR3 loop: CASRGGRQGTYQPQHF. As DNA, the CDR3 is TGTGCCAGCAGGGGGGGCCGACAGGGGACGTATCAGCCCCAGCATTTT.

V is TRBV7-9 and J is TRBJ1-4, with D possibly being TRBD1 (5 bases). Germline lookup yields CDR1 SEHNR and CDR2 FQNEAQ (reference sequence). The CDR3 length is 15 residues. V lost 1 base to trimming and J lost 8 bases, with 14 bases between them. The CDR3 bases are TGTGCCAGCAGCTTAGTTGGACACCGTAACGAAAAACTGTTTTTT. Protein: CASSLVGHRNEKLFF.

The V and J genes are TRBV7-9 and TRBJ2-5; no reliable D call. The germline gives CDR1 SEHNR, CDR2 FQNEAQ (reference sequence). The V and J ends lost 1 base and 5 bases respectively, with 5 bases between them. The CDR3 is 12 residues long. The CDR3 spells CASSLEYETQYF. CDR3 in DNA: TGTGCCAGCAGCTTAGAGTACGAGACCCAGTACTTC.

V and J are TRBV11-2 and TRBJ1-4; no firm D call. Germline lookup yields CDR1 SGHAT and CDR2 FQNNGV. The CDR3 has 16 amino acids. V was shortened by 3 bases and J by 0 bases, with 11 bases between the two germline ends. In DNA form, the CDR3 reads TGTGCCAGCAGCTTGACGGCGGTTGCAACTAATGAAAAACTGTTTTTT. Amino acid sequence: CASSLTAVATNEKLFF.

The chain links TRBV2 to TRBJ2-7; perhaps TRBD1 as D (6 bases). Germline V lookup: CDR1 SNHLY, CDR2 FYNNEI. V was trimmed by 6 bases and J by 4 bases, leaving 10 bases between them. This CDR3 spans 12 amino acids. CDR3 amino acids: CASRQGMYEQYF. The CDR3 bases are TGTGCCAGCAGACAGGGCATGTACGAGCAGTACTTC.

This chain joins TRBV4-1 and TRBJ1-1; D remains ambiguous. Germline CDR1 is MGHRA and CDR2 is YSYEKL. The V end lost 9 bases, the J end lost 1 base, and 12 bases lay between the germline ends. The CDR3 loop spans 13 amino acids. The CDR3 DNA reads as TGCGCCAGTGGGCCCCGGGAGAACACTGAAGCTTTCTTT. Translating it yields CASGPRENTEAFF.

The count of this clone is one. The rearrangement links TRBV19 to TRBJ1-1; D ambiguous. The germline CDR1 and CDR2 sequences are LNHDA and SQIVND (reference sequence). V lost 2 bases to trimming and J lost 5 bases, with 12 bases between them. The CDR3 covers 14 residues. The CDR3 DNA sequence: TGTGCCAGTAGTATAATAGGCAGCAGGACTGAAGCTTTCTTT. Protein sequence: CASSIIGSRTEAFF.

The chain has TRBV6-1 and TRBJ1-3; D ambiguous. The CDR3 consists of 13 residues. Trimming removed 6 bases at V and 1 base at J, with 7 bases between. CDR1 and CDR2 from the germline V gene are MNHNS and SASEGT. DNA for the CDR3: TGTGCCAGCAGGACGGGATCTGGAAACACCATATATTTT. It yields the protein CASRTGSGNTIYF.